This entry lists 25 T cell receptor beta chains sequenced from one sample in a study of CD8+CD57+ T cells in acquired aplastic anemia. Profiling that covered TCR beta VDJ and CDR3 relied on genomic DNA as its template. TCRdb re-derived calls from the reads in MiXCR, one entry per CDR3 protein. Here the sample spans about half a million distinct CDR3 sequences, approximately 33% being singletons. An expansion of CD8+CD57+ cells by flow cytometry had been shown in patients chosen for sequencing. The sequenced material came from sorted CD4+, CD8+, or CD8+CD57+ T cells (not recorded which) from PBMCs. The source of these receptors is a human donor with aplastic anemia.

This clonotype appeared many times. This sequence joins TRBV25-1 and TRBJ2-1; D is uncertain. There are 15 residues in the CDR3. Germline CDR1 and CDR2: MGHDK and SYGVNS. The V end was cut by 2 bases, the J end by 4 bases, with 12 bases between. This CDR3 reads CASSELPGPYNEQFF. As DNA, the CDR3 is TGTGCCAGCAGTGAACTACCTGGGCCTTACAATGAGCAGTTCTTC.

Comments on this clonotype: A much larger clone lies a single base off, so this may be a read error. This likely comes from a read error, as the CDR3 has no conserved phenylalanine or tryptophan at its end. The chain uses TRBV11-1 and TRBJ1-2, with 9 bases fitting TRBD1. V shed 6 bases, J shed 7 bases, and the junction held 6 bases outside the gene matches. Germline V gives CDR1 SGHAT, CDR2 FQDESV (reference sequence). The CDR3 covers 13 residues. The CDR3 sequence is CASSPGTGLGYTL. In nucleotides, the CDR3 is TGTGCCAGCAGTCCCGGGACAGGGCTTGGCTACACCCTC.

This clonotype turned up a few times. This chain links TRBV5-1 with TRBJ1-2; no clear D gene. The CDR3 is 15 amino acids. Germline CDR1 reads SGHRS; CDR2 reads YFSETQ. The V end was cut by 3 bases, the J end by 8 bases, with 20 bases between. The CDR3 region has the DNA TGCGCCAGCAGCTATTCGGAGGATATGTTGGAAGGCTACACCTTC. Protein sequence: CASSYSEDMLEGYTF.

This clonotype was seen more than once but under ten times. This rearrangement joins TRBV12-3 or TRBV12-4 to TRBJ2-4; D gene uncertain. V was shortened by 2 bases and J by 9 bases, with 14 bases between the two germline ends. The CDR3 loop spans 14 amino acids. CDR3 residues: CASSLRYGNGIQYF. The CDR3 region has the DNA TGTGCCAGCAGTTTACGGTATGGGAATGGCATTCAGTACTTC.

This clonotype was recorded once. The chain combines TRBV20-1 with TRBJ2-5; weak D call: TRBD2 (6 bases). Trimming cost V 2 bases and J 1 base, with 14 bases left between them. The CDR3 contains 15 residues. CDR1 is DFQATT and CDR2 is SNEGSKA in the germline V gene (reference sequence). Here the CDR3 reads CSARKFGDSQETQYF. CDR3 DNA sequence: TGCAGTGCTAGAAAGTTTGGGGACTCCCAAGAGACCCAGTACTTC.

The chain has TRBV12-3 or TRBV12-4 and TRBJ2-2; D remains ambiguous. This CDR3 comprises 14 residues. V shed 3 bases and J shed 4 bases, with 9 bases lying between them. CDR3 residues: CASSFIVSTGELFF. The CDR3, as DNA: TGTGCCAGCAGTTTTATTGTAAGCACCGGGGAGCTGTTTTTT.

This clonotype was seen repeatedly, ten times or more. The V gene is TRBV7-2, the J gene TRBJ2-7, with 7 bases lining up with TRBD1. Per the germline V gene, CDR1 is SGHTA and CDR2 is FQGNSA. Germline trimming cut 4 bases from V and 0 bases from J; bases unmatched to any gene: 6. The CDR3 consists of 15 residues. The CDR3 DNA sequence: TGTGCCAGCAGCTCGATTACAGGGGCCTCCTACGAGCAGTACTTC. This sequence encodes CASSSITGASYEQYF.

This clonotype has only a few counts. The rearrangement uses TRBV9 and TRBJ2-2, with 11 bases fitting TRBD2. CDR3 length equals 16 residues. CDR1 SGDLS and CDR2 YYNGEE come from the germline V gene. The J segment lost 3 bases and the V segment lost 4 bases, leaving 5 bases of the junction unmatched. CDR3 in DNA: TGTGCCAGCAGCAATCTGGGACTAGCGGACACCGGGGAGCTGTTTTTT. It translates to CASSNLGLADTGELFF.

Comment on this clonotype: A much more abundant neighbour one base away suggests this may be a read error. The chain is built from TRBV2 and TRBJ1-3; weak D call: TRBD1 (5 bases). This CDR3 spans 13 amino acids. Germline CDR1 is SNHLY and CDR2 is FYNNEI. Trimming cost V 6 bases and J 2 bases, with 8 bases left between them. In DNA form, the CDR3 reads TGTGCCAGCAGAGGGGTTACTGGAAACACCATATATTTT. It translates to CASRGVTGNTIYF.

This clonotype showed up just a few times. Sequence at one end of the junction differs from germline and may be a read error. CDR3 sequence reads: CASSYSTGTGNSPLHF. The DNA for the CDR3 is TGTGCCAGCAGTTACTCAACCGGGACAGGGAATTCACCCCTCCACTTT. V usage is TRBV10-3 and J usage is TRBJ1-6; 9 bases are a match to TRBD1. Germline CDR1 ENHRY, CDR2 SYGVKD. CDR3 length: 16 residues.

The chain is built from TRBV5-6 and TRBJ1-2; D unclear. CDR1 is SGHDT and CDR2 is YYEEEE in the germline V gene. Deletions cut 3 bases from V and 8 bases from J, with 14 bases between. CDR3 size: 13 residues. This chain's CDR3 is CASSYKGPEGYTF. Written as DNA, the CDR3 is TGTGCCAGCAGCTACAAAGGGCCGGAGGGCTACACCTTC.

The sample holds a few counts of this clonotype. Likely a read error: the CDR3 ends without its conserved phenylalanine or tryptophan. The DNA is omitted, as the CDR3 cannot be located on it reliably, and the CDR3 follows TCRdb's listing. The chain combines TRBV15 with TRBJ2-2; the tabulated D call, TRBD1, remains unverified against the DNA. The length of the CDR3 is 8 amino acids, counting both ends. Germline V gives CDR1 LNHNV, CDR2 YYDKDF (reference sequence). The CDR3 is CATSRGTG.

This clonotype was counted a few times. A read error may account for a junction end that differs from germline. The chain employs TRBV25-1 and TRBJ2-7; D remains unclear. CDR3 length: 14 residues. Per germline, CDR1 MGHDK and CDR2 SYGVNS. This CDR3 reads CASSSSGSTNEQYF. The CDR3 region has the DNA TGCGCCAGCAGCTCCTCCGGGTCGACCAACGAGCAGTACTTC.

The chain links TRBV3-1 to TRBJ2-1; D gene uncertain. Germline V gives CDR1 LGHDT, CDR2 YNNKEL (reference sequence). The CDR3 length is 14 residues. Trimming took off 1 base at V and 6 bases at J, with 10 bases between the two ends. For the CDR3, the DNA is TGTGCCAGCAGCCAAGGGGCTAGTTCCAATGAGCAGTTCTTC. Translated: CASSQGASSNEQFF.

In DNA form, the CDR3 reads TGTGCCAGCAGCCAGGTCCGGACAGAAAGTTCACCCCTCCACTTT. Translation gives CASSQVRTESSPLHF. The chain recombines TRBV6-1 with TRBJ1-6; TRBD1 might be the D (6 bases). This CDR3 is built from 15 residues. Deletions cut 6 bases from V and 9 bases from J, with 18 bases between. From germline, CDR1 is MNHNS and CDR2 SASEGT.

This clonotype was recorded many times. This chain uses TRBV15 with TRBJ1-6, with D perhaps matching TRBD1 (5 bases). The germline gives CDR1 LNHNV, CDR2 YYDKDF (reference sequence). The V end lost 2 bases, the J end lost 2 bases, and 22 bases lay between the germline ends. The CDR3 spans 20 residues. CDR3 DNA sequence: TGTGCCACCAGCAGATCGGCAGGGTCCCGGGAAAAGACCTATAATTCACCCCTCCACTTT. Encoded protein: CATSRSAGSREKTYNSPLHF. The variable domain in full, with the rest retrieved from reference TRBV15 and TRBJ1-6, is DAMVIQNPRYQVTQFGKPVTLSCSQTLNHNVMYWYQQKSSQAPKLLFHYYDKDFNNEADTPDNFQSRRPNTSFCFLDIRSPGLGDTAMYLCATSRSAGSREKTYNSPLHFGNGTRLTVT.

This clonotype was counted between two and nine times. This chain links TRBV10-3 with TRBJ2-2; TRBD1 aligns across 8 bases. Germline V gene lookup returns CDR1 ENHRY and CDR2 SYGVKD. V was pared by 10 bases and J by 4 bases, with 8 bases of the junction left unmatched. CDR3 length: 14 amino acids. Written as DNA, the CDR3 is TGTGCCACCGCCGGGACAGGATCCACCGGGGAGCTGTTTTTT. This gives the protein CATAGTGSTGELFF.

This clonotype was seen a handful of times. The gene calls are TRBV7-2 and TRBJ2-5; D perhaps matches TRBD2 (5 bases). V was shortened by 0 bases and J by 5 bases, with 16 bases between the two germline ends. Germline values: CDR1 SGHTA, CDR2 FQGNSA. The CDR3 contains 16 residues. The CDR3 sequence is CASSLARARARETQYF. The CDR3, as DNA: TGTGCCAGCAGCTTAGCGCGGGCGCGGGCACGGGAGACCCAGTACTTC. Filled out from reference TRBV7-2 and TRBJ2-5, the complete variable domain reads GAGVSQSPSNKVTEKGKDVELRCDPISGHTALYWYRQSLGQGLEFLIYFQGNSAPDKSGLPSDRFSAERTGGSVSTLTIQRTQQEDSAVYLCASSLARARARETQYFGPGTRLLVL.

V and J are TRBV10-2 and TRBJ2-7; possible D gene TRBD1, 5 bases. Per germline, CDR1 WSHSY and CDR2 SAAADI. V lost 9 bases, J lost 6 bases, and 15 bases lay in between. The CDR3 spans 12 residues. The CDR3 nucleotides read TGCGCCAGTGCGGCAGGGTCTGCCGAGCAGTACTTC. The encoded protein is CASAAGSAEQYF.

The chain recombines TRBV6-1 with TRBJ2-1; D call uncertain. The CDR3 has 14 residues. V was cut by 4 bases and J by 2 bases, with 9 bases left in between. Germline V gene data show CDR1 as MNHNS and CDR2 as SASEGT. Written as DNA, the CDR3 is TGTGCCAGCAGTGGCCCTATCCCCTACAATGAGCAGTTCTTC. Protein sequence: CASSGPIPYNEQFF.

This clonotype was counted once. The junction departs from germline at one end; a sequencing error may be responsible. This sequence joins TRBV2 and TRBJ1-1, with D hard to call. Germline CDR1 reads SNHLY; CDR2 reads FYNNEI. The CDR3 totals 14 residues. The CDR3 reads CASKPEPMNTEALF. The DNA of the CDR3 is TGTGCCAGCAAGCCAGAACCGATGAACACTGAAGCTCTCTTT.

This clonotype has only a few counts. The CDR3 is CASSEAPHYPGYTF. CDR3 DNA sequence: TGTGCCAGCAGTGAAGCACCCCATTATCCAGGCTACACCTTC. The chain is built from TRBV6-1 and TRBJ1-2; D unclear. Germline-derived CDR1 and CDR2 are MNHNS and SASEGT. V was shortened by 0 bases and J by 8 bases, with 13 bases between the two germline ends. The CDR3 is made up of 14 amino acids.

Concerning this clonotype: A much larger clone lies one base from this, so it may be a read error. The chain couples TRBV7-9 to TRBJ1-6, with no clear D. Trimming pared 1 base from V and 11 bases from J, leaving 12 bases between. Germline assignment: CDR1 SEHNR and CDR2 FQNEAQ (reference sequence). This CDR3 region has 14 residues. The CDR3 DNA follows: TGTGCCAGCAGCTTAGACTTGGGCAGTCCACCCCTCCACTTT. Amino acid sequence: CASSLDLGSPPLHF.

The J gene is TRBJ2-1, the V gene TRBV10-3; 10 positions match TRBD1. The CDR3 covers 14 residues. CDR1 and CDR2 (germline): ENHRY, SYGVKD. CDR3 protein: CAHRGGQGFNEQFF. In DNA, the CDR3 is TGTGCGCACCGGGGGGGACAGGGGTTTAATGAGCAGTTCTTC.

This clonotype was counted many times. The J gene is TRBJ1-2, the V gene TRBV2; perhaps TRBD1 as D (6 bases). CDR3 length equals 13 residues. Per germline, CDR1 SNHLY and CDR2 FYNNEI. V lost 4 bases and J 2 bases, leaving 8 bases between the germline ends. CDR3 DNA: TGTGCCAGCAGTGGGGGGGGCAACTATGGCTACACCTTC. It yields the protein CASSGGGNYGYTF.